This T cell receptor beta chain stems from a study of T cell responses to AZD1222 COVID-19 vaccine. Data came from immunoSEQ multiplex PCR; TCRdb stores just in-frame clones and leaves some out. Of 180,000 or so clones detected, 94% appear once; the ten largest clones hold approximately 0.6%. The germline V gene encodes CDR1 SGDLS and CDR2 YYNGEE. V lost 3 bases and J lost 4; bases outside the gene matches: 5. The length of the CDR3 is 16 residues. Sample: peripheral blood, taken on day 0 of AZD1222 vaccination. This chain connects TRBV9 to TRBJ2-1; 12 bases map to TRBD2. The receptor comes from an adult in good health. The CDR3 loop reads CASSAGTSGPYNEQFF. The DNA of the CDR3 is TGTGCCAGCAGCGCCGGGACTAGCGGGCCGTACAATGAGCAGTTCTTC.